This T cell receptor (beta chain) was identified during a study of OX40 agonist ivuxolimab in advanced cancers. V lost 4 bases to trimming and J lost 0 bases, with 2 bases between them. Germline V lookup: CDR1 SEHNR, CDR2 FQNEAQ (reference sequence). This CDR3 spans 12 amino acids. The method was immunoSEQ multiplex PCR; TCRdb's version includes in-frame clones alone and lacks a portion of them. The repertoire holds approximately 19,000 clones, with 65% to 85% as singletons. Sequencing was performed on CD4+ or CD8+ T cells sorted from blood, taken in a trial of the OX40 agonist ivuxolimab. This receptor was taken from an adult with an advanced solid tumor such as melanoma, head and neck, liver or kidney cancer. The rearrangement links TRBV7-9 to TRBJ2-3; the D is unclear. CDR3 nucleotides: TGTGCCAGCAGCTCTAGCACAGATACGCAGTATTTT. Amino acid sequence: CASSSSTDTQYF.